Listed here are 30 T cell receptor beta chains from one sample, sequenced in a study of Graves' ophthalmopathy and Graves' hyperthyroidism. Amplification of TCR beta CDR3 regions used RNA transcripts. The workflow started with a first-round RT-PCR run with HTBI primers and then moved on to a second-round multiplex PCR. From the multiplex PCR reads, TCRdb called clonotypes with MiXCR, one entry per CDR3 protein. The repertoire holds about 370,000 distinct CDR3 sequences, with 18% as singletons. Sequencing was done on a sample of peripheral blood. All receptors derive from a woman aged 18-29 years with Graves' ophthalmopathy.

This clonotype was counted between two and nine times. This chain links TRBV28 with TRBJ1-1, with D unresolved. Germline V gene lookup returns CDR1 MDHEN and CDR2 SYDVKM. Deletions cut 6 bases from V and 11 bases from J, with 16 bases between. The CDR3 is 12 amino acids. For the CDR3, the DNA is TGTGCCAGCAGCCAGCAGGTTTTCTCGGCTTTCTTT. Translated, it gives CASSQQVFSAFF.

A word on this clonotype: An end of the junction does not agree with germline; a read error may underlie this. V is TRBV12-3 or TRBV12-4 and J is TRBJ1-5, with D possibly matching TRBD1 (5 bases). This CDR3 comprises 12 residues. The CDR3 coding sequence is TGTGCCAGCAGTTTAGACCGGGGGGGGATGTATTTT. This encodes CASSLDRGGMYF.

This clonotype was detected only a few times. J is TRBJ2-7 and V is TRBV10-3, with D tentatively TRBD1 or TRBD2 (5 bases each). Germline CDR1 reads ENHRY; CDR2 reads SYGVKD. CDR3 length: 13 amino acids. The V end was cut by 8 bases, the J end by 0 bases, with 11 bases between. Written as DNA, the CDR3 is TGTGCCATCGTGGGGGTACTCTCCTACGAGCAGTACTTC. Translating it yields CAIVGVLSYEQYF.

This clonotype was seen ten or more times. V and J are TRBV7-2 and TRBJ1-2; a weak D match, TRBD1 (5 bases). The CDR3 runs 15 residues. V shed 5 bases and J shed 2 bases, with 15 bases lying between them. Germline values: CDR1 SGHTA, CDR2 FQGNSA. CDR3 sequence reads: CASSPGGGSNYGYTF. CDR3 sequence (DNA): TGTGCCAGCAGCCCGGGGGGGGGAAGCAACTATGGCTACACCTTC.

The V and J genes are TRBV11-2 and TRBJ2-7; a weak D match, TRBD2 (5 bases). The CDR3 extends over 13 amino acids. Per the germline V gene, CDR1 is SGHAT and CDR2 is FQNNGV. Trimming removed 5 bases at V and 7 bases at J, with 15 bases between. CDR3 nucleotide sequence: TGTGCCAGCAGCCCCCGGGCCCCGGGGGAGCAGTACTTC. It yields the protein CASSPRAPGEQYF.

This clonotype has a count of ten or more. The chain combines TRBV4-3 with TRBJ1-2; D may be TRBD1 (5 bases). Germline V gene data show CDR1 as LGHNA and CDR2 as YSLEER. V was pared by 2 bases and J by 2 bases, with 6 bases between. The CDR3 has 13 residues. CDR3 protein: CASSQSGNYGYTF. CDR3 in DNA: TGCGCCAGCAGCCAATCAGGGAACTATGGCTACACCTTC.

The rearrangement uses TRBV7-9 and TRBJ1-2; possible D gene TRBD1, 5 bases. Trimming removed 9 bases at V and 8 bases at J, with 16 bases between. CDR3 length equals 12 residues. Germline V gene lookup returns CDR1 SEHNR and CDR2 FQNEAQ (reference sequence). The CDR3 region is CARGTKGGGYTF. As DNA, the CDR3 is TGTGCCAGGGGGACGAAGGGCGGCGGCTACACCTTC.

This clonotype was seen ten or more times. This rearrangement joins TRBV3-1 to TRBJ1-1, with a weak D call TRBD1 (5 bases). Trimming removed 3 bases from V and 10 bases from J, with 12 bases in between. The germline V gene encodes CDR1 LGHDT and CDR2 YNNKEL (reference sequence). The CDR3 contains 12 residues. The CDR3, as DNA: TGTGCCAGCAGCCACCAGGGCGGGAGAGCTTTCTTT. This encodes CASSHQGGRAFF.

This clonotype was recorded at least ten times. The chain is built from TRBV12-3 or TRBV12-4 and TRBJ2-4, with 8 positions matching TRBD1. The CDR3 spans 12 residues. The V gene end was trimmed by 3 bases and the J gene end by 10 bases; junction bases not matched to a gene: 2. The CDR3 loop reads CASSLQGAIQYF. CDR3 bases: TGTGCCAGCAGTTTGCAGGGGGCAATTCAGTACTTC.

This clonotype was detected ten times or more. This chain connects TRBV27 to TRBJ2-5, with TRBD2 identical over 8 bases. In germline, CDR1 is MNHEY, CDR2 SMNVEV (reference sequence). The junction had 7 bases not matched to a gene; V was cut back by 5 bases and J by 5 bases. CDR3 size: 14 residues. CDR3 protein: CASSRSGSGETQYF. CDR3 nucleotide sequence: TGTGCCAGCAGTAGAAGCGGGAGCGGGGAGACCCAGTACTTC.

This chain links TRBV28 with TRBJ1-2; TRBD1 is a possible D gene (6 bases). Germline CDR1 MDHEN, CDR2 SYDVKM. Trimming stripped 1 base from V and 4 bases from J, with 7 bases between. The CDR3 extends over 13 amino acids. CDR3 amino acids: CASSLFRGYGYTF. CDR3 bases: TGTGCCAGCAGTTTATTCAGGGGCTATGGCTACACCTTC.

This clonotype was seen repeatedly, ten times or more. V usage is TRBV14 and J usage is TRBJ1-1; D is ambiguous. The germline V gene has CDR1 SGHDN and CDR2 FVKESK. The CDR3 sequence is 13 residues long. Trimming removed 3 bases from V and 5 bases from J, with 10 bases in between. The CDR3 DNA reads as TGTGCCAGCAGCCAGGGTGGGTGGACTGAAGCTTTCTTT. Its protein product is CASSQGGWTEAFF.

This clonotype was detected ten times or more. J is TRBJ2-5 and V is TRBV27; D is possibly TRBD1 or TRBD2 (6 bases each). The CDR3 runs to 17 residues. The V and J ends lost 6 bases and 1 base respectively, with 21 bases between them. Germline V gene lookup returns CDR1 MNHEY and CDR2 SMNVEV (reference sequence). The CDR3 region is CASSSFRGGRVQETQYF. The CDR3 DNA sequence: TGTGCCAGCAGCAGCTTCAGGGGAGGTAGGGTCCAAGAGACCCAGTACTTC.

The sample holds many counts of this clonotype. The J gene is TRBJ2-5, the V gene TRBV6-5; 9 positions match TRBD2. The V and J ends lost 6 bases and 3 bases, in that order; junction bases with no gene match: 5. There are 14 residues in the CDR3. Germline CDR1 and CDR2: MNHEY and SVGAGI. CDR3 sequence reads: CASSRAGGKETQYF. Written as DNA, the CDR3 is TGTGCCAGCAGCCGAGCGGGGGGCAAAGAGACCCAGTACTTC.

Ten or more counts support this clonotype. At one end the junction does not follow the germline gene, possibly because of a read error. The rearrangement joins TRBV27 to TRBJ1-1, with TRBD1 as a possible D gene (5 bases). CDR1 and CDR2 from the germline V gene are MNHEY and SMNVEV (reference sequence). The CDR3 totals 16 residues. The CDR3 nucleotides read TGTGCCAGCACCCTCTCCCGGGGGGGGTCGTACACTGAAGCTTCCTTT. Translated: CASTLSRGGSYTEASF.

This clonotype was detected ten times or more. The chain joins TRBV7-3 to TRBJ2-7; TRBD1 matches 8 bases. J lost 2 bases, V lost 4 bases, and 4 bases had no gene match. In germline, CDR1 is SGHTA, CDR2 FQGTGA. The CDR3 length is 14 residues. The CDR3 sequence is CASSWTGQTYEQYF. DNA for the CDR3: TGTGCCAGCAGCTGGACAGGGCAAACCTACGAGCAGTACTTC.

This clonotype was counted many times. The CDR3 reads CASRLQGEATEAFF. The CDR3 coding sequence is TGTGCCAGCAGGTTACAGGGGGAGGCCACTGAAGCTTTCTTT. The V call is TRBV6-2 or TRBV6-3, the J call TRBJ1-1; 8 nucleotides agree with TRBD1. The trim removed 6 bases at V and 4 bases at J, leaving 7 bases unmatched. CDR1 is MNHEY and CDR2 is SVGEGT in the germline V gene. There are 14 residues in the CDR3.

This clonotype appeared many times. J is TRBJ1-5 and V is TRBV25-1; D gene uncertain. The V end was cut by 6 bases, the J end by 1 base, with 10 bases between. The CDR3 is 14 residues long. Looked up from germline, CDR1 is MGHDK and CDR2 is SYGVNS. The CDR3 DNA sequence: TGTGCCAGCAGCGCCCTAGGAAGCAATCAGCCCCAGCATTTT. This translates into CASSALGSNQPQHF.

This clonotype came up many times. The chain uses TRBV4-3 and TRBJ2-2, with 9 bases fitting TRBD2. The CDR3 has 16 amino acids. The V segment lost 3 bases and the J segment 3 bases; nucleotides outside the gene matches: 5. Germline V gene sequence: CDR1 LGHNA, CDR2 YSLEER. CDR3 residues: CASSHSGGGYTGELFF. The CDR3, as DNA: TGCGCCAGCAGCCATAGCGGGGGAGGTTACACCGGGGAGCTGTTTTTT.

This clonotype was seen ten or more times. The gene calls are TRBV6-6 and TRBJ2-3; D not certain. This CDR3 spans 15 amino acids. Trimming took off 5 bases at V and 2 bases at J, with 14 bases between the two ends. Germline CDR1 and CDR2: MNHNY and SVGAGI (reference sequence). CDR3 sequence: CASSNEPAPTDTQYF. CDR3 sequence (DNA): TGTGCCAGCAGTAACGAACCGGCTCCCACAGATACGCAGTATTTT.

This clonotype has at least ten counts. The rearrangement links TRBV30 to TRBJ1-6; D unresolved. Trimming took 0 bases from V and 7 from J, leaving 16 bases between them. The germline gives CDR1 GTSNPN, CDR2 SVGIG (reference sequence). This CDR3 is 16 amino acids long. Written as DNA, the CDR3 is TGTGCCTGGAGTGTACGAGGTTTCTACGGGAATTCACCCCTCCACTTT. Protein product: CAWSVRGFYGNSPLHF.

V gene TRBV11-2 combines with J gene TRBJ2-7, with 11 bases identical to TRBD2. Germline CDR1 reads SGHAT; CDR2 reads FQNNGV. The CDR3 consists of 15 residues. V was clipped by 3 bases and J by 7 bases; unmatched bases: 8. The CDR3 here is CASSLFTSGSGEQYF. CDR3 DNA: TGTGCCAGCAGCTTGTTCACTAGCGGGAGTGGGGAGCAGTACTTC.

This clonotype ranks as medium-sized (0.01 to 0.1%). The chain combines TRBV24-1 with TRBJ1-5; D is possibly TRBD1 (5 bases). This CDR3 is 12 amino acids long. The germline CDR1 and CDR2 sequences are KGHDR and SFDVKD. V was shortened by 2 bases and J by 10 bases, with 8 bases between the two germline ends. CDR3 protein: CATSDSGGPQHF. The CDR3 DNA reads TGTGCCACCAGTGATTCGGGGGGACCCCAGCATTTT.

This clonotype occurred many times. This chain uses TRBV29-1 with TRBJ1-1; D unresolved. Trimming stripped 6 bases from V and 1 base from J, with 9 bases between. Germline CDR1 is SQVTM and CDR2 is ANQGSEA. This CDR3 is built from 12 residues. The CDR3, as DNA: TGCAGCGTCGTCTCCCGGAACACTGAAGCTTTCTTT. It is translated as CSVVSRNTEAFF.

The CDR3 spells CASNKGANYGYTF. CDR3 in DNA: TGTGCCAGCAACAAGGGGGCCAACTATGGCTACACCTTC. The chain couples TRBV12-3 or TRBV12-4 to TRBJ1-2; 7 nucleotides agree with TRBD1. The CDR3 contains 13 residues. V dropped 7 bases and J dropped 2; count of bases not matched to a gene: 4.

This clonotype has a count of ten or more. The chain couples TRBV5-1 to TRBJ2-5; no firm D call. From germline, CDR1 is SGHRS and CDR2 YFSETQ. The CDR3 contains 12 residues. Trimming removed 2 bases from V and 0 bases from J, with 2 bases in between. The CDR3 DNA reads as TGCGCCAGCAGCTTCTACCAAGAGACCCAGTACTTC. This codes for CASSFYQETQYF.

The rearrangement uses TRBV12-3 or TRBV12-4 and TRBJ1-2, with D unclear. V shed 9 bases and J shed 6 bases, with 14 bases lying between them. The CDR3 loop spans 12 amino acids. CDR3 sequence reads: CASSPPWDGYTF. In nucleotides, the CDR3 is TGTGCCAGTAGTCCCCCATGGGATGGCTACACCTTC.

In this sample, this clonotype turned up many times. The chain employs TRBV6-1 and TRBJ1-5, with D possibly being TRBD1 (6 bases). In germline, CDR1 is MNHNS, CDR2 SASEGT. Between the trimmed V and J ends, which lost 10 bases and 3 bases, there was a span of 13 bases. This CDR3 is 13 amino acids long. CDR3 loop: CAINTGFNQPQHF. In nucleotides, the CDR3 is TGTGCCATCAACACAGGGTTCAATCAGCCCCAGCATTTT.

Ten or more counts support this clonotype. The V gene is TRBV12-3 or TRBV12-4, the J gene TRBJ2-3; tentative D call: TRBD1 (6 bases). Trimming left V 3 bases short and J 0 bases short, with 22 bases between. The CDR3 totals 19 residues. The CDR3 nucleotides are TGTGCCAGCAGTTTGACAGGCGCCGTCCTTCTCTCTAGCACAGATACGCAGTATTTT. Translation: CASSLTGAVLLSSTDTQYF.

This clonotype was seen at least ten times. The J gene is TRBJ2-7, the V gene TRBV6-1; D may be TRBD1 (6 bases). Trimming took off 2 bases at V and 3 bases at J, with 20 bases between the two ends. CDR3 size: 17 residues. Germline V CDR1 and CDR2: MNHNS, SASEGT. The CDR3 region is CASSEFGRGELNYEQYF. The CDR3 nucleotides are TGTGCCAGCAGTGAATTTGGCAGGGGTGAATTGAACTACGAGCAGTACTTC.